Listed here are 13 T cell receptor beta chains from one sample, sequenced in a study of CD8 T cells in ankylosing spondylitis. TCRdb passed the 5' RACE reads through MiXCR, listing each CDR3 protein once. Here the sample spans tens of thousands of distinct CDR3 sequences, roughly 9.6% being singletons. Input material: blood, either unsorted or a sorted T cell fraction (not recorded which). The receptors originated from a male donor with ankylosing spondylitis or in good health (not recorded which).

J is TRBJ2-1 and V is TRBV20-1; 8 bases agree with TRBD2. This CDR3 spans 13 amino acids. From germline, CDR1 is DFQATT and CDR2 SNEGSKA (reference sequence). V lost 6 bases, J lost 12 bases, and 13 bases stayed unmatched. Here the CDR3 DNA reads TGCAGTGCGGGACTAGAGTTGTGGGATGGGCAGTTCTTC. This sequence encodes CSAGLELWDGQFF.

The chain has TRBV10-3 and TRBJ1-2, with D unclear. V was cut by 4 bases and J by 5 bases, with 8 bases left in between. Per germline, CDR1 ENHRY and CDR2 SYGVKD. This CDR3 is built from 12 residues. In nucleotides, the CDR3 is TGTGCCATCAGTGCCGGGGATTATGGCTACACCTTC. This translates into CAISAGDYGYTF.

Turning to this clonotype: This may be a read error: a much more frequent sequence differs by one nucleotide. CDR3 in DNA: TGCGCCAGCAGCTTGGTTCAGGGGTCCTACAATGAGCAGTTCTTC. Residues: CASSLVQGSYNEQFF. The V call is TRBV5-1, the J call TRBJ2-1; the D gene is possibly TRBD1 (6 bases). Germline V gene lookup returns CDR1 SGHRS and CDR2 YFSETQ. V was clipped by 0 bases and J by 1 base, with 8 bases between them. The CDR3 spans 15 residues.

This clonotype has more than one count but fewer than ten. The chain couples TRBV7-9 to TRBJ2-7, with a possible D match to TRBD1 (6 bases). CDR3 length equals 15 residues. Looked up from germline, CDR1 is SEHNR and CDR2 is FQNEAQ (reference sequence). Trimming removed 1 base at V and 1 base at J, with 11 bases between. The CDR3 here is CASSLDDRLSYEQYF. The CDR3 DNA sequence: TGTGCCAGCAGCTTAGACGACAGGCTATCCTACGAGCAGTACTTC.

The chain carries TRBV7-8 and TRBJ2-6; a weak D match, TRBD1 (6 bases). The V gene lost 3 bases and the J gene lost 3 bases, with 12 bases spanning the gap. This CDR3 contains 16 residues. Germline V gene sequence: CDR1 SGHVS, CDR2 FQNEAQ. The CDR3, as DNA: TGTGCCAGCAGCTTTCGAGGGGGTAATGGGGCCAACGTCCTGACTTTC. It is translated as CASSFRGGNGANVLTF.

Remarks on this clonotype: A clone one base away is much larger, so this may be a read error. This chain uses TRBV6-5 with TRBJ1-5; no reliable D call. CDR3 length: 14 residues. V was cut by 4 bases and J by 3 bases, with 10 bases left in between. The germline gives CDR1 MNHEY, CDR2 SVGAGI. CDR3 loop: CASSCDFNNQPQHF. The CDR3, as DNA: TGTGCCAGCAGTTGTGACTTTAACAATCAGCCCCAGCATTTT.

This rearrangement joins TRBV7-2 to TRBJ2-7; D may be TRBD1 or TRBD2 (5 bases each). V dropped 1 base and J dropped 1 base, with 11 bases sitting between them. Germline V gene sequence: CDR1 SGHTA, CDR2 FQGNSA. CDR3 length: 15 amino acids. CDR3 residues: CASSLVGTLSYEQYF. The CDR3 DNA follows: TGTGCCAGCAGCTTAGTTGGGACCTTATCCTACGAGCAGTACTTC. Using reference TRBV7-2 and TRBJ2-7 for the parts outside the CDR3, the full variable domain is GAGVSQSPSNKVTEKGKDVELRCDPISGHTALYWYRQSLGQGLEFLIYFQGNSAPDKSGLPSDRFSAERTGGSVSTLTIQRTQQEDSAVYLCASSLVGTLSYEQYFGPGTRLTVT.

This clonotype was seen ten or more times. This sequence joins TRBV12-3 or TRBV12-4 and TRBJ1-2; 8 nucleotides line up with TRBD1. There are 14 residues in the CDR3. V gave up 5 bases and J gave up 7 bases; unmatched junction bases: 9. CDR3 region: CASSPDRGSAGYTF. The DNA for the CDR3 is TGTGCCAGCAGTCCTGACAGGGGTTCAGCTGGCTACACCTTC.

This clonotype was recorded once. The chain uses TRBV20-1 and TRBJ2-7, with D perhaps matching TRBD1 or TRBD2 (5 bases each). The CDR3 runs 13 residues. V was trimmed by 7 bases and J by 2 bases, leaving 15 bases between them. Per germline, CDR1 DFQATT and CDR2 SNEGSKA (reference sequence). CDR3 bases: TGCAGTGTTACGGGACCGGTAACCTACGAGCAGTACTTC. It yields the protein CSVTGPVTYEQYF.

The chain is built from TRBV12-2 and TRBJ2-1; the DNA was not used to check the table's D call, TRBD1. TRBV12-2 is tagged as a pseudogene. The CDR3 is 16 residues long. CDR3 in DNA: TGTGCAAGTCGCTTACTGACAGGGCTCTCCTACAATGAGCAGTTCTTC. Translated: CASRLLTGLSYNEQFF.

This clonotype has a single count. The rearrangement joins TRBV20-1 to TRBJ1-1; the match to TRBD1 covers 9 bases. The CDR3 has 12 residues. Per germline, CDR1 DFQATT and CDR2 SNEGSKA (reference sequence). Trimming at V came to 6 bases and at J to 8 bases, leaving 7 bases not matched to a gene. The CDR3 loop reads CSATGGAFEAFF. DNA for the CDR3: TGCAGTGCCACAGGGGGCGCTTTCGAAGCTTTCTTT.

There are many counts of this clonotype. The rearrangement links TRBV5-5 to TRBJ1-6; 8 positions agree with TRBD1. Germline V gene lookup returns CDR1 SGHKS and CDR2 YYEKEE (reference sequence). Unmatched junction bases numbered 7, after V lost 4 bases and J lost 7 bases. The CDR3 is made up of 15 amino acids. The CDR3 loop reads CASSGSGTGNSPLHF. The CDR3 DNA reads as TGTGCCAGCAGCGGTTCCGGGACAGGAAATTCACCCCTCCACTTT.

This clonotype was seen a few times. V usage is TRBV11-1 and J usage is TRBJ2-3; D is possibly TRBD2 (5 bases). Germline loops: CDR1 SGHAT, CDR2 FQDESV (reference sequence). This CDR3 comprises 14 residues. Trimming pared 5 bases from V and 5 bases from J, leaving 14 bases between. This chain's CDR3 is CASSPGRGRDTQYF. The DNA of the CDR3 is TGTGCCAGCAGCCCAGGACGGGGTCGAGATACGCAGTATTTT.